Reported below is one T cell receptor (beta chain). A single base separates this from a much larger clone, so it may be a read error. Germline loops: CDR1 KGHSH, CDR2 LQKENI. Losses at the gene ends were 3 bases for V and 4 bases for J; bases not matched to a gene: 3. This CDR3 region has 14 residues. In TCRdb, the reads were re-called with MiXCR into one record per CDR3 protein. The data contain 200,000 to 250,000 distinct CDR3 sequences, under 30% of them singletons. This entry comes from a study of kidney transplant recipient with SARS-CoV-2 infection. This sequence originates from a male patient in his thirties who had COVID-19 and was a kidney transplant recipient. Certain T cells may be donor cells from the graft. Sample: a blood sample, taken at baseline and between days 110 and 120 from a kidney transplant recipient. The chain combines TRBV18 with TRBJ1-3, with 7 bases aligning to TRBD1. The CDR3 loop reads CASSPRGMGNTIYF. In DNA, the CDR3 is TGTGCCAGCTCACCCAGGGGGATGGGAAACACCATATATTTT.